The source of this T cell receptor (beta chain) is a study of control samples from healthy donors and cancer patients (TCRdb year 2020). V is trimmed back by 6 bases and J by 5 bases, and the junction contains 12 bases that no gene match accounts for. The CDR3 spans 15 residues, from the cysteine through the phenylalanine. Kept here is only the CDR3 DNA, which spans 45 bases and is read in frame from base 1. The CDR1 and CDR2 encoded by the germline V gene are MDHEN and SYDVKM. Worth noting for this clone: The antigen this receptor binds is unknown. No much larger clone exists at a distance of one base, and base qualities are not known.

Libraries were prepared through the immunoSEQ multiplex PCR assay. TCRdb obtained this table from immuneACCESS and retained in-frame rearrangements with V and J assigned. These tables miss some clones; where compared with another copy, unresolved V genes account for less than half of the shortfall, and the remainder is unexplained. Counted in this sample were approximately 120,000 clones; more than 85% of them appeared once. Under 20% of the sample comes from the top ten. This clonotype was sampled from a woman between 45 and 60 years old in good health. The sample taken for sequencing was blood. In this chain, TRBV28 is recombined with TRBJ1-1; 7 bases in between match TRBD1. The DNA sequence is given as TGTGCCAGCAGAGTCAACAGGGGAAAGGGGACTGAAGCTTTCTTT. This is translated as CASRVNRGKGTEAFF.